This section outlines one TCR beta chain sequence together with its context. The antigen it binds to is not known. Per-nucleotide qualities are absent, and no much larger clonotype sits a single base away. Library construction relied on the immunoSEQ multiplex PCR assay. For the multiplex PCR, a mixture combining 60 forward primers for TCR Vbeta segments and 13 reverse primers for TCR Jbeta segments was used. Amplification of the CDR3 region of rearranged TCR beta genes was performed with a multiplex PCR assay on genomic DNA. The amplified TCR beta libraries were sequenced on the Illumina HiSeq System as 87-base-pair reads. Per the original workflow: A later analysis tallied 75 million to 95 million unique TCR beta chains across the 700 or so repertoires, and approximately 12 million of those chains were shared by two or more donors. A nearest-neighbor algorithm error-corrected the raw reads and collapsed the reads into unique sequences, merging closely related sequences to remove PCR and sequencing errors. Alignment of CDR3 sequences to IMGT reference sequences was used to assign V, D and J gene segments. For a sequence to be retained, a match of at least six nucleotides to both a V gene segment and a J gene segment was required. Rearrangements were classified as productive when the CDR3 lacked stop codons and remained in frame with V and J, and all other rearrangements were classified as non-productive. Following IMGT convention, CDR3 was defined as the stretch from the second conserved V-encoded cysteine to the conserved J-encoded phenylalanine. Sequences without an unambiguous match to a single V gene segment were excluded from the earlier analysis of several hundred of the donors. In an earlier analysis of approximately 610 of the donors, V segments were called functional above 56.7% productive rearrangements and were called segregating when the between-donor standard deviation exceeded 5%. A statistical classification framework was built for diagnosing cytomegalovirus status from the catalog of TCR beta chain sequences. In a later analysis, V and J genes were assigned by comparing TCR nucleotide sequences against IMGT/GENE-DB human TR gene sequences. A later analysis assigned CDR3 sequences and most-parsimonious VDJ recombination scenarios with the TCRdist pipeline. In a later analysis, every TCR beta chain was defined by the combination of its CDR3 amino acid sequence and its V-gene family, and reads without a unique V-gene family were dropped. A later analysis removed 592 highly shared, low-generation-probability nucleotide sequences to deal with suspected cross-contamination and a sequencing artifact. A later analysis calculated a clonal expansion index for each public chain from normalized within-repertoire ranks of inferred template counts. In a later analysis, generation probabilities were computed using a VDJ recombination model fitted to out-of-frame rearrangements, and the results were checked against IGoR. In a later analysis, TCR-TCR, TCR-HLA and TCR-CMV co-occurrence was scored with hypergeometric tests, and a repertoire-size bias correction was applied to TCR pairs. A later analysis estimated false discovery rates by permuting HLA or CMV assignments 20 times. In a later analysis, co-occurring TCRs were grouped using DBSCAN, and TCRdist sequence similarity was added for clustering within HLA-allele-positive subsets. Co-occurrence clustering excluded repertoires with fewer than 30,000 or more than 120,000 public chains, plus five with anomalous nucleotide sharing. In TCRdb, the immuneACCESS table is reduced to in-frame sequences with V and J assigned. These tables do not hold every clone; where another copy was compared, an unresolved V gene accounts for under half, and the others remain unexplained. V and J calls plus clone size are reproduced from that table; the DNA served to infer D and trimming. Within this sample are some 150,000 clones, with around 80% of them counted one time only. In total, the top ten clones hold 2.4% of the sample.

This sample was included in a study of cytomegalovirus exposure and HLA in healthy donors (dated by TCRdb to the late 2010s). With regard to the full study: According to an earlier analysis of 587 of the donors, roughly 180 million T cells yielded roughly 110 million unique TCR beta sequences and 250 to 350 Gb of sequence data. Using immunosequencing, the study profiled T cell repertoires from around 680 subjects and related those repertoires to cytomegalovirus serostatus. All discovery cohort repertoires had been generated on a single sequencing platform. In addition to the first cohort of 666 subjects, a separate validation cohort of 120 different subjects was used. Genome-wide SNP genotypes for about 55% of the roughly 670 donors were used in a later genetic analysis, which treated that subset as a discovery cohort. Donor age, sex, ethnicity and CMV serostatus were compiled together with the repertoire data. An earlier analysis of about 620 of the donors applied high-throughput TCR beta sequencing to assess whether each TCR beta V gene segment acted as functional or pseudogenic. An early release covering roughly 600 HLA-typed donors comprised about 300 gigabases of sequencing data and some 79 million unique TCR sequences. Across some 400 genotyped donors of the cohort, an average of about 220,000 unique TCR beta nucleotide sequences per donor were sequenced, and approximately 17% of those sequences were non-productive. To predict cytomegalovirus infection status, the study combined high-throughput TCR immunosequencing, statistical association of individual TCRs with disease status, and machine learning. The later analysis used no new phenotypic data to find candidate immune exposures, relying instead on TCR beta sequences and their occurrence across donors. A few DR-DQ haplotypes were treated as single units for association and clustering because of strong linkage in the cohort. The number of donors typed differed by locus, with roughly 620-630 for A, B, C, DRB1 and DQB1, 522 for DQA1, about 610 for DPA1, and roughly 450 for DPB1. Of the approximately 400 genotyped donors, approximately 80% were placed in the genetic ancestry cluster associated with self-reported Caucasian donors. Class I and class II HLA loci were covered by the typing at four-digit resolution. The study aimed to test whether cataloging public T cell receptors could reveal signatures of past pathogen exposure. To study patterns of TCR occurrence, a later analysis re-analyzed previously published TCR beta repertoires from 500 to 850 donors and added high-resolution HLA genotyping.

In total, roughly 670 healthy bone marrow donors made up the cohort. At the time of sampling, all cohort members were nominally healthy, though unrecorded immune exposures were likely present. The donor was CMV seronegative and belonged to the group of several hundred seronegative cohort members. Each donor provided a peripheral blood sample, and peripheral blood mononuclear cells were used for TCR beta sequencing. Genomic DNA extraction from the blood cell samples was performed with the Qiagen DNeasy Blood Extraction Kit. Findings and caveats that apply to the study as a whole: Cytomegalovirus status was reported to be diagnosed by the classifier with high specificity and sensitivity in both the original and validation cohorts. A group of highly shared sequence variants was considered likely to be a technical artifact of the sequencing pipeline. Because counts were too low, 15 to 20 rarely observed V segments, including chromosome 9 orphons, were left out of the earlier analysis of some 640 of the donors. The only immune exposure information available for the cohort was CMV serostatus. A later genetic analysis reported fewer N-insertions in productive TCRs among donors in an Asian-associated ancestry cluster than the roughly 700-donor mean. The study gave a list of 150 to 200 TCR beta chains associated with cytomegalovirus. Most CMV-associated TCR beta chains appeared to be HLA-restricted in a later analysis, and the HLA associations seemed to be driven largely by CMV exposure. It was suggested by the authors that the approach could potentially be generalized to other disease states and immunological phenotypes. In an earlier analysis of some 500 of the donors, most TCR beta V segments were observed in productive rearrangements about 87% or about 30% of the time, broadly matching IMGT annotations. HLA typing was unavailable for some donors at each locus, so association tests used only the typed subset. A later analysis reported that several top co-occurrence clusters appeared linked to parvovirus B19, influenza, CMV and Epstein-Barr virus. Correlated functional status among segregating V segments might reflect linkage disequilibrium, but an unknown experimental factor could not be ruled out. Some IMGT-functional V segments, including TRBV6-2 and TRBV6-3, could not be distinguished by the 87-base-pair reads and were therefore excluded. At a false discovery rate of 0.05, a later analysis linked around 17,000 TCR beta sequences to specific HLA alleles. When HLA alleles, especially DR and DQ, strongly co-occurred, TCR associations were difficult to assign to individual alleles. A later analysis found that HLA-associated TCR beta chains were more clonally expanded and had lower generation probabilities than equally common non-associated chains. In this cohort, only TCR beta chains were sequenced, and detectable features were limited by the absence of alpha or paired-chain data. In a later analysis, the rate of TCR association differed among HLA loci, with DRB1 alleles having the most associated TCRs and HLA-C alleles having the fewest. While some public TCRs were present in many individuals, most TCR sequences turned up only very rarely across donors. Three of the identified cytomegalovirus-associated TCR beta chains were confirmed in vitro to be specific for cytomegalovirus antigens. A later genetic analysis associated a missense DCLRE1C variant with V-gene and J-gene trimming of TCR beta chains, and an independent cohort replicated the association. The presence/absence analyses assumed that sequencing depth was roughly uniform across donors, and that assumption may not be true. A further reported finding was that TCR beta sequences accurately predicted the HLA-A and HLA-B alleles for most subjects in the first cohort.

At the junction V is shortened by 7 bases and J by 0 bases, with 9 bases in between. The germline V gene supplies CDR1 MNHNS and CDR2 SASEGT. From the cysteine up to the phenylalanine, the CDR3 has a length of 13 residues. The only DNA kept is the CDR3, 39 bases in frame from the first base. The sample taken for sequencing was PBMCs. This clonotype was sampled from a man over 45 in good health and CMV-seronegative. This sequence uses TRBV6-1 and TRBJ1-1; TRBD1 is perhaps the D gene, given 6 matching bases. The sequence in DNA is TGTGCCAGCACCAGGACAGTGAACACTGAAGCTTTCTTT. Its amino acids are CASTRTVNTEAFF.